The present TCR beta chain was sequenced within a study of cytomegalovirus exposure and HLA in healthy donors. From germline, CDR1 is SGHRS and CDR2 YFSETQ. Trimming left V 4 bases short and J 5 bases short, with 19 bases between. The CDR3 totals 15 residues. PCR was performed using 60 Vbeta and 13 Jbeta primers. Repertoires were generated with immunoSEQ multiplex PCR, while TCRdb's copy carries only in-frame clones and drops some. The table has around 150,000 clones, approximately 79% seen once. This clonotype was sampled from a man aged 50 to 59 in good health and CMV-seropositive. The sample consisted of PBMCs. The chain carries TRBV5-1 and TRBJ2-7, with D possibly TRBD1 on 5 matching bases. As DNA, the CDR3 is TGCGCCAGCAGCCCCACTAATACAGGTCCCCACGAGCAGTACTTC. Translating it yields CASSPTNTGPHEQYF.